The 20 T cell receptor beta chains below come from one sample, sequenced in a study of Graves' ophthalmopathy and Graves' hyperthyroidism. Amplification from RNA transcripts yielded the TCR beta CDR3 regions. In the first round, RT-PCR was carried out with HTBI primers, and a multiplex PCR formed the second round. TCRdb re-called the multiplex PCR reads with MiXCR, one entry per CDR3 protein. The sample holds over a million distinct CDR3 sequences, roughly two fifths seen once. The sequenced sample consisted of peripheral blood or thyroid tissue (not recorded which). These TCRs come from an adult man with Graves' hyperthyroidism.

As concerns this clonotype: One junction end does not reproduce the germline sequence, and a read error may be involved. This rearrangement joins TRBV16 to TRBJ1-6, with D uncertain. Germline V gene lookup returns CDR1 KGHSY and CDR2 FQNENV. The CDR3 consists of 13 residues. The CDR3 is CASSQIPNAPLHF. The DNA of the CDR3 is TGTGCCAGCAGCCAAATTCCTAATGCACCCCTCCACTTT.

The chain combines TRBV29-1 with TRBJ2-7; D gene unclear. Per the germline V gene, CDR1 is SQVTM and CDR2 is ANQGSEA. With 6 bases removed from V and 7 bases from J, the gap between germline ends came to 13 bases. The CDR3 runs to 11 residues. The CDR3 bases are TGCAGCGTCGTCCTCCCGCGGGAGCAGTACTTC. Protein sequence: CSVVLPREQYF.

The V gene is TRBV20-1, the J gene TRBJ1-3, with a possible D match to TRBD1 (6 bases). V lost 6 bases, J lost 0 bases, and 12 bases lay in between. The CDR3 runs to 14 residues. In germline, CDR1 is DFQATT, CDR2 SNEGSKA (reference sequence). The CDR3 loop reads CSASLDSSGNTIYF. The CDR3 DNA sequence: TGCAGTGCCTCATTGGACAGCTCTGGAAACACCATATATTTT.

This clonotype was recorded a few times. This rearrangement joins TRBV19 to TRBJ1-4, with a weak D call TRBD1 (5 bases). Germline CDR1 and CDR2: LNHDA and SQIVND (reference sequence). V lost 6 bases and J lost 6, with 14 bases in between. This CDR3 contains 14 residues. In DNA, the CDR3 is TGTGCCAGTAGCAAACGGGACGTGGATGAAAAACTGTTTTTT. This codes for CASSKRDVDEKLFF.

This clonotype turned up a few times. The V gene is TRBV2, the J gene TRBJ1-2; D ambiguous. In germline, CDR1 is SNHLY, CDR2 FYNNEI. This CDR3 contains 13 residues. Between the trimmed V and J ends, which lost 7 bases and 2 bases, there was a span of 11 bases. DNA for the CDR3: TGTGCCAGCATTAAGCTAAGAAACTATGGCTACACCTTC. Translating it yields CASIKLRNYGYTF.

This clonotype showed up many times. CDR3 residues: CASRVRGEGYTF. CDR3 coding DNA: TGTGCCAGCAGGGTTCGGGGAGAGGGCTACACCTTC. The chain couples TRBV6-5 to TRBJ1-2; D unresolved. The CDR3 contains 12 residues. Trimming took off 6 bases at V and 8 bases at J, with 13 bases between the two ends. The germline V gene encodes CDR1 MNHEY and CDR2 SVGAGI.

The chain couples TRBV29-1 to TRBJ1-5; D is possibly TRBD1 (6 bases). This CDR3 is built from 13 residues. CDR1 is SQVTM, CDR2 ANQGSEA, per germline. The CDR3 loop reads CRMLQGSNQPQHF. The CDR3 nucleotides are TGCAGGATGCTTCAGGGGAGCAATCAGCCCCAGCATTTT.

This clonotype was seen a few times. The chain carries TRBV29-1 and TRBJ2-7; 14 bases match TRBD2. The CDR3 is 13 residues long. After removal of 2 bases from V and 12 bases from J, the junction contained 6 bases not matched to a gene. In germline, CDR1 is SQVTM, CDR2 ANQGSEA. The CDR3 coding sequence is TGCAGCGTTGAAACCGGGACTAGCGGGAGAAGGTACTTC. This translates into CSVETGTSGRRYF.

This clonotype has at least ten counts. The chain couples TRBV15 to TRBJ1-1, with 9 positions matching TRBD1. CDR1 is LNHNV and CDR2 is YYDKDF in the germline V gene (reference sequence). This CDR3 has 14 residues. V shed 1 base, J shed 11 bases, and the junction held 8 bases outside the gene matches. The CDR3 is CATSRGTTGGWAFF. CDR3 nucleotide sequence: TGTGCCACCAGCAGAGGCACAACAGGGGGCTGGGCTTTCTTT.

There are many counts of this clonotype. V usage is TRBV24-1 and J usage is TRBJ2-2, with 12 bases matching TRBD2. The J segment lost 9 bases and the V segment lost 4 bases, leaving 8 bases of the junction unmatched. Germline CDR1 KGHDR, CDR2 SFDVKD. The CDR3 has 16 residues. The CDR3 nucleotides read TGTGCCACCAGTGACGCACTAGCGGGGGGCAATCGGGAGCTGTTTTTT. This encodes CATSDALAGGNRELFF.

This clonotype was picked up many times. V usage is TRBV5-1 and J usage is TRBJ1-1, with 7 bases that match TRBD1. Germline CDR1 SGHRS, CDR2 YFSETQ. There are 15 residues in the CDR3. V lost 4 bases, J lost 1 base, and 7 bases stayed unmatched. CDR3 in DNA: TGCGCCAGCAGCGTTCCGGGACAGAGGAACACTGAAGCTTTCTTT. Protein sequence: CASSVPGQRNTEAFF.

V usage is TRBV9 and J usage is TRBJ1-4; D is uncertain. Trimming took off 4 bases at V and 8 bases at J, with 12 bases between the two ends. This CDR3 has 13 amino acids. Germline V gives CDR1 SGDLS, CDR2 YYNGEE. The chain's CDR3 is CASSPVGREKLFF. Here the CDR3 DNA reads TGTGCCAGCAGCCCCGTGGGAAGGGAAAAACTGTTTTTT.

This clonotype was seen ten or more times. J is TRBJ1-6 and V is TRBV7-6; a possible D gene is TRBD1 (5 bases). CDR3 size: 15 residues. Per the germline V gene, CDR1 is SGHVS and CDR2 is FNYEAQ. The ends were cut back, 2 bases at V and 2 bases at J, with 7 bases in the middle. The CDR3 sequence is CASSLQTAYNSPLHF. Written as DNA, the CDR3 is TGTGCCAGCAGCTTACAGACAGCCTATAATTCACCCCTCCACTTT.

The rearrangement uses TRBV29-1 and TRBJ1-1, with D uncertain. This CDR3 contains 12 residues. The V end was cut by 6 bases, the J end by 1 base, with 9 bases between. Germline V gene data show CDR1 as SQVTM and CDR2 as ANQGSEA. The CDR3 reads CSVGEANTEAFF. CDR3 coding DNA: TGCAGCGTCGGGGAAGCGAACACTGAAGCTTTCTTT.

Comments on this clonotype: This could be a read error, since a much larger clone is one nucleotide away. The chain has TRBV7-9 and TRBJ2-7; TRBD1 might be the D (6 bases). The CDR3 is 13 amino acids. The germline V gene encodes CDR1 SEHNR and CDR2 FQNEAQ (reference sequence). CDR3 amino acids: CVSSFEDRYEQYF. CDR3 sequence (DNA): TGTGTCAGCAGCTTTGAGGACAGATACGAGCAGTACTTC.

Only a few counts were recorded for this clonotype. J is TRBJ1-3 and V is TRBV7-9; D call uncertain. V gave up 4 bases and J gave up 0 bases, with 10 bases separating them. Germline V gives CDR1 SEHNR, CDR2 FQNEAQ (reference sequence). This CDR3 is 15 amino acids long. In nucleotides, the CDR3 is TGTGCCAGCAGCTCCACAGCGGGCTCTGGAAACACCATATATTTT. This translates into CASSSTAGSGNTIYF.

The sample holds many counts of this clonotype. The chain employs TRBV27 and TRBJ1-6; D call uncertain. The CDR3 totals 15 residues. Trimming took off 3 bases at V and 9 bases at J, with 15 bases between the two ends. Germline loops: CDR1 MNHEY, CDR2 SMNVEV (reference sequence). The CDR3 is CASSFEGLVSSPLHF. The CDR3 DNA is TGTGCCAGCAGTTTCGAGGGTTTAGTATCTTCACCCCTCCACTTT.

This clonotype was picked up many times. This rearrangement joins TRBV19 to TRBJ1-2; 9 bases match TRBD1. CDR1 and CDR2 (germline): LNHDA, SQIVND (reference sequence). V lost 4 bases to trimming and J lost 3 bases; unmatched junction nucleotides: 9. This CDR3 region has 16 residues. The CDR3 here is CASSTRDRALDYGYTF. The CDR3 DNA reads TGTGCCAGTAGTACCAGGGACAGGGCTTTGGACTATGGCTACACCTTC.

This clonotype showed up many times. The gene calls are TRBV7-9 and TRBJ1-2; D not certain. This CDR3 is 12 amino acids long. The ends were cut back, 5 bases at V and 2 bases at J, with 6 bases in the middle. CDR1 is SEHNR, CDR2 FQNEAQ, per germline (reference sequence). For the CDR3, the DNA is TGTGCCAGCAGCAAAGACAACTATGGCTACACCTTC. Translating it yields CASSKDNYGYTF.

The chain recombines TRBV20-1 with TRBJ1-6; 7 positions match TRBD1. The V gene's germline CDR1 is DFQATT and CDR2 SNEGSKA (reference sequence). After removal of 5 bases from V and 6 bases from J, the junction contained 10 bases not matched to a gene. The CDR3 length is 15 residues. The CDR3 reads CSALLGQAVNSPLHF. CDR3 coding DNA: TGCAGTGCTTTACTAGGACAGGCGGTTAATTCACCCCTCCACTTT.